A single sample is the source of the 28 T cell receptor beta chains below, sequenced in a study of OX40 agonist ivuxolimab in advanced cancers. Profiled with immunoSEQ multiplex PCR; TCRdb holds only in-frame clones, not every one. There are 60,000 or so clones in the sample; roughly 82% occur only once, and roughly 2.6% lies in the top ten. The sample in question was CD4+ or CD8+ T cells sorted from blood, obtained in a trial of the OX40 agonist ivuxolimab. These receptors were taken from an adult with an advanced solid tumor such as melanoma, head and neck, liver or kidney cancer.

This clone has only one observation. The chain links TRBV5-4 to TRBJ2-7; 7 bases are a match to TRBD2. Per the germline V gene, CDR1 is SGHNT and CDR2 is YYREEE (reference sequence). This CDR3 is built from 14 residues. V lost 4 bases and J lost 2; bases outside the gene matches: 6. CDR3 amino acids: CASSSAGVAYEQYF. The DNA for the CDR3 is TGTGCCAGCAGCAGTGCGGGGGTCGCCTACGAGCAGTACTTC.

V is TRBV5-1 and J is TRBJ2-1; unclear D gene. The ends were cut back, 0 bases at V and 0 bases at J, with 7 bases in the middle. The CDR3 has 15 amino acids. The germline V gene encodes CDR1 SGHRS and CDR2 YFSETQ. CDR3 sequence reads: CASSLVTPSYNEQFF. The CDR3 region has the DNA TGCGCCAGCAGCTTGGTCACACCCTCCTACAATGAGCAGTTCTTC. Full variable domain (missing parts from reference TRBV5-1 and TRBJ2-1): KAGVTQTPRYLIKTRGQQVTLSCSPISGHRSVSWYQQTPGQGLQFLFEYFSETQRNKGNFPGRFSGRQFSNSRSEMNVSTLELGDSALYLCASSLVTPSYNEQFFGPGTRLTVL.

In this sample, this clone turned up a few times. The chain recombines TRBV6-5 with TRBJ1-1; D unclear. Germline CDR1 reads MNHEY; CDR2 reads SVGAGI. The CDR3 sequence is 11 residues long. Trimming stripped 8 bases from V and 6 bases from J, with 10 bases between. The CDR3, as DNA: TGTGCCAGCCAGAGACGGGCTGAAGCTTTCTTT. As protein: CASQRRAEAFF.

This clone was picked up a small number of times. The chain uses TRBV7-9 and TRBJ1-1, with 8 positions matching TRBD1. The CDR3 extends over 14 amino acids. Germline-derived CDR1 and CDR2 are SEHNR and FQNEAQ (reference sequence). V lost 6 bases, J lost 5 bases, and 8 bases stayed unmatched. As DNA, the CDR3 is TGTGCCAGCAGACCCGGACAGGGAAGAACTGAAGCTTTCTTT. This encodes CASRPGQGRTEAFF.

The rearrangement uses TRBV7-3 and TRBJ2-1, with 8 nucleotides matching TRBD2. V shed 6 bases, J shed 8 bases, and the junction held 12 bases outside the gene matches. Germline assignment: CDR1 SGHTA and CDR2 FQGTGA. The CDR3 runs 15 residues. In DNA form, the CDR3 reads TGTGCCAGCAGTTTCTCGCGGGGGGTAGGATATGAGCAGTTCTTC. Protein product: CASSFSRGVGYEQFF.

The chain carries TRBV5-4 and TRBJ2-3; D may be TRBD1 (6 bases). The germline CDR1 and CDR2 sequences are SGHNT and YYREEE (reference sequence). The CDR3 spans 15 residues. Trimming took off 4 bases at V and 1 base at J, with 13 bases between the two ends. Here the CDR3 reads CASSGRGGGTDTQYF. DNA for the CDR3: TGTGCCAGCAGCGGCAGGGGTGGGGGCACAGATACGCAGTATTTT. The full variable domain, its missing parts supplied by reference TRBV5-4 and TRBJ2-3, is ETGVTQSPTHLIKTRGQQVTLRCSSQSGHNTVSWYQQALGQGPQFIFQYYREEENGRGNFPPRFSGLQFPNYSSELNVNALELDDSALYLCASSGRGGGTDTQYFGPGTRLTVL.

This chain uses TRBV7-2 with TRBJ2-4, with D possibly matching TRBD1 (5 bases). The V end was cut by 5 bases, the J end by 5 bases, with 22 bases between. The CDR3 length is 17 residues. CDR1 and CDR2 from the germline V gene are SGHTA and FQGNSA. The CDR3: CASSPRAFPGPQNIQYF. The CDR3 DNA reads TGTGCCAGCAGCCCCCGAGCCTTCCCAGGGCCCCAAAACATTCAGTACTTC.

The CDR3 loop reads CASRKSRREAFF. The CDR3 DNA is TGTGCCAGCAGGAAGAGTCGTAGGGAAGCTTTCTTT. The rearrangement uses TRBV6-6 and TRBJ1-1, with no clear D. CDR1 MNHNY and CDR2 SVGAGI come from the germline V gene (reference sequence). V lost 6 bases and J 8 bases, leaving 13 bases between the germline ends. CDR3 length equals 12 residues.

The V gene is TRBV7-2, the J gene TRBJ2-5; the match to TRBD1 covers 10 bases. Germline-derived CDR1 and CDR2 are SGHTA and FQGNSA. V lost 1 base and J lost 4; bases outside the gene matches: 6. The CDR3 totals 16 residues. The CDR3 spells CASSLGRQGARETQYF. The CDR3 DNA follows: TGTGCCAGCAGCTTAGGGAGACAGGGGGCAAGAGAGACCCAGTACTTC.

The genes are TRBV7-2 and TRBJ1-3, with no clear D. The CDR3 totals 15 residues. Germline V lookup: CDR1 SGHTA, CDR2 FQGNSA. V was pared by 1 base and J by 0 bases, with 7 bases between. Here the CDR3 reads CASSLVGSSGNTIYF. The DNA for the CDR3 is TGTGCCAGCAGCTTAGTTGGCAGCTCTGGAAACACCATATATTTT.

The chain couples TRBV5-1 to TRBJ2-5; weak D call: TRBD1 (7 bases). The CDR3 extends over 17 amino acids. Per the germline V gene, CDR1 is SGHRS and CDR2 is YFSETQ. The V gene lost 1 base and the J gene lost 5 bases, with 21 bases spanning the gap. In nucleotides, the CDR3 is TGCGCCAGCAGCTTGCGGTCAGGGGGGCTTGGGTCGGAGACCCAGTACTTC. This sequence encodes CASSLRSGGLGSETQYF.

The chain couples TRBV6-1 to TRBJ1-2, with D unclear. The CDR3 contains 16 residues. Per the germline V gene, CDR1 is MNHNS and CDR2 is SASEGT. Deletions cut 2 bases from V and 0 bases from J, with 13 bases between. DNA for the CDR3: TGTGCCAGCAGTGAATTAACTACAGCGGCTAACTATGGCTACACCTTC. Encoded protein: CASSELTTAANYGYTF.

The J gene is TRBJ2-2, the V gene TRBV5-1, with 9 nucleotides matching TRBD2. The CDR3 has 16 amino acids. V was pared by 7 bases and J by 5 bases, with 12 bases of the junction left unmatched. Germline V lookup: CDR1 SGHRS, CDR2 YFSETQ. CDR3 nucleotide sequence: TGCGCCAGCGGCGAGCGCTGGCGGGGGGGGACCGGGGAGCTGTTTTTT. It specifies CASGERWRGGTGELFF.

This clone appeared once. The chain is built from TRBV7-9 and TRBJ1-1; D is perhaps TRBD1 (5 bases). The CDR3 has 10 residues. Trimming removed 8 bases from V and 8 bases from J, with 9 bases in between. In germline, CDR1 is SEHNR, CDR2 FQNEAQ (reference sequence). The DNA of the CDR3 is TGTGCCAGCGCAGGGTTAGAAGCTTTCTTT. Its protein is CASAGLEAFF.

This clone was counted a single time. This chain links TRBV7-2 with TRBJ1-2; 10 bases line up with TRBD1. CDR3 length equals 14 residues. J was trimmed by 7 bases and V by 3 bases; bases with no gene match: 5. From germline, CDR1 is SGHTA and CDR2 FQGNSA. The CDR3 spells CASSLGQGTIGYTF. The CDR3 DNA reads TGTGCCAGCAGCTTGGGACAGGGGACGATTGGCTACACCTTC.

The chain is built from TRBV5-4 and TRBJ2-2; TRBD2 matches at 13 bases. Unmatched junction bases numbered 14, after V lost 2 bases and J lost 7 bases. CDR3 size: 19 residues. Germline CDR1 reads SGHNT; CDR2 reads YYREEE (reference sequence). This chain's CDR3 is CASSLGVGLAGAKNGELFF. The CDR3, as DNA: TGTGCCAGCAGCTTAGGTGTAGGACTAGCGGGGGCAAAGAACGGGGAGCTGTTTTTT.

J is TRBJ1-3 and V is TRBV19; 8 bases are a match to TRBD1. V shed 5 bases, J shed 4 bases, and the junction held 19 bases outside the gene matches. The CDR3 is 19 residues long. The germline V gene encodes CDR1 LNHDA and CDR2 SQIVND (reference sequence). The CDR3 loop is CASSLRPGQDVLFGNTIYF. Written as DNA, the CDR3 is TGTGCCAGTAGTTTGCGTCCGGGACAGGACGTATTATTCGGAAACACCATATATTTT.

This sequence joins TRBV9 and TRBJ2-3, with D perhaps being TRBD1 or TRBD2 (6 bases each). V lost 0 bases to trimming and J lost 6 bases, with 11 bases between them. This CDR3 is 14 amino acids long. Per germline, CDR1 SGDLS and CDR2 YYNGEE. CDR3 DNA sequence: TGTGCCAGCAGCGTAGGGGGGGCCTCGGATACGCAGTATTTT. Amino acid sequence: CASSVGGASDTQYF. Together with reference TRBV9 and TRBJ2-3, the CDR3 gives the full variable domain: DSGVTQTPKHLITATGQRVTLRCSPRSGDLSVYWYQQSLDQGLQFLIQYYNGEERAKGNILERFSAQQFPDLHSELNLSSLELGDSALYFCASSVGGASDTQYFGPGTRLTVL.

As for this clone: Other DNA sequences in this specimen translate into the identical CDR3. The DNA of the CDR3 is TGTGCCAGCAGCCTCGTATCCGGAGTCTATGGCTACACCTTC. This gives the protein CASSLVSGVYGYTF. The chain is built from TRBV11-2 and TRBJ1-2, with D unclear. Germline assignment: CDR1 SGHAT and CDR2 FQNNGV. Trimming took 5 bases from V and 4 from J, leaving 14 bases between them. The CDR3 loop spans 14 amino acids.

This sequence joins TRBV28 and TRBJ1-1, with TRBD1 matching over 9 bases. V shed 3 bases, J shed 0 bases, and the junction held 8 bases outside the gene matches. Germline CDR1 reads MDHEN; CDR2 reads SYDVKM. This CDR3 comprises 17 residues. The chain's CDR3 is CASSLLGQGSMNTEAFF. The DNA of the CDR3 is TGTGCCAGCAGTTTGTTGGGACAGGGTTCAATGAACACTGAAGCTTTCTTT.

This clone has just one count. The V gene is TRBV28, the J gene TRBJ1-5; TRBD1 is a possible D gene (6 bases). Trimming shortened V by 5 bases and J by 5 bases, and 10 bases separated the two germline ends. The CDR3 sequence is 13 residues long. Germline CDR1 is MDHEN and CDR2 is SYDVKM. This chain's CDR3 is CASSEYRDQPQHF. Written as DNA, the CDR3 is TGTGCCAGCAGTGAATACAGGGATCAGCCCCAGCATTTT.

The chain couples TRBV4-1 to TRBJ2-7, with 8 nucleotides matching TRBD1. CDR3 length: 15 residues. The V and J ends lost 0 bases and 6 bases, in that order; junction bases with no gene match: 7. The germline V gene has CDR1 MGHRA and CDR2 YSYEKL. The CDR3 bases are TGCGCCAGCAGCCAAGAGGCGCAGGGGGCGACCGAGCAGTACTTC. Translated: CASSQEAQGATEQYF.

This clone appeared once. This sequence joins TRBV5-1 and TRBJ2-3; 10 bases line up with TRBD2. V shed 5 bases, J shed 5 bases, and the junction held 11 bases outside the gene matches. Germline assignment: CDR1 SGHRS and CDR2 YFSETQ. The length of the CDR3 is 16 residues. The CDR3 reads CASSPDGGLAEDTQYF. CDR3 in DNA: TGCGCCAGCAGTCCCGACGGAGGACTAGCGGAAGATACGCAGTATTTT.

V is TRBV11-2 and J is TRBJ2-2; a possible D gene is TRBD2 (6 bases). Trimming stripped 2 bases from V and 1 base from J, with 8 bases between. There are 15 residues in the CDR3. The V gene's germline CDR1 is SGHAT and CDR2 FQNNGV. The CDR3 is CASSLLAENTGELFF. For the CDR3, the DNA is TGTGCCAGCAGCTTATTAGCGGAGAACACCGGGGAGCTGTTTTTT.

In its sample, this clone was seen a few times. The V call is TRBV7-9, the J call TRBJ2-7, with TRBD2 identical over 7 bases. V lost 2 bases, J lost 2 bases, and 6 bases stayed unmatched. The CDR3 is made up of 15 amino acids. Germline CDR1 SEHNR, CDR2 FQNEAQ (reference sequence). This CDR3 reads CASSLMAGDTYEQYF. In DNA, the CDR3 is TGTGCCAGCAGCTTAATGGCGGGGGATACCTACGAGCAGTACTTC.

The chain recombines TRBV6-6 with TRBJ1-1; 7 bases map to TRBD1. CDR1 is MNHNY and CDR2 is SVGAGI in the germline V gene (reference sequence). The CDR3 consists of 13 residues. Unmatched junction bases numbered 4, after V lost 4 bases and J lost 5 bases. CDR3 nucleotides: TGTGCCAGCAGTTTTCAGGGGGGAACTGAAGCTTTCTTT. It codes for CASSFQGGTEAFF.

V is TRBV27 and J is TRBJ1-1; D gene uncertain. Germline values: CDR1 MNHEY, CDR2 SMNVEV (reference sequence). V shed 5 bases and J shed 0 bases, with 16 bases lying between them. CDR3 length: 16 residues. CDR3 sequence: CASSPLSTAMNTEAFF. CDR3 DNA sequence: TGTGCCAGCAGTCCCCTAAGTACGGCAATGAACACTGAAGCTTTCTTT.

The chain links TRBV10-1 to TRBJ1-5; the D gene is possibly TRBD1 (5 bases). V dropped 4 bases and J dropped 4 bases, with 14 bases sitting between them. In germline, CDR1 is WNHNN, CDR2 SYGVQD (reference sequence). The CDR3 runs 15 residues. The chain's CDR3 is CASSGRRAGNQPQHF. The CDR3 region has the DNA TGCGCCAGCAGTGGGCGCAGGGCCGGGAATCAGCCCCAGCATTTT.